The 31 T cell receptor beta chains presented below share a single source sample, sequenced in a study. MiXCR, run by TCRdb on the RT-PCR reads, gives a single entry per CDR3 protein. The table has 650,000 to 800,000 distinct CDR3 sequences, about 14% seen once. The sample taken for sequencing was memory CD4+ T cells from blood. Every receptor here comes from a female donor in good health, serving as a healthy control.

The V call is TRBV6-5, the J call TRBJ2-7, with D maybe TRBD2 (5 bases). The CDR3 has 13 amino acids. Germline V gene sequence: CDR1 MNHEY, CDR2 SVGAGI. V shed 8 bases and J shed 7 bases, with 18 bases lying between them. CDR3 nucleotides: TGTGCCAGCCGCGAAGCTAGCATACGAGAGCAGTACTTC. Protein: CASREASIREQYF.

The chain recombines TRBV7-8 with TRBJ1-5; 12 bases fit TRBD1. This CDR3 spans 16 amino acids. The V gene's germline CDR1 is SGHVS and CDR2 FQNEAQ. J gave up 7 bases and V 4 bases, and 8 bases lay outside the gene matches. The CDR3 loop is CASSSGTGGARQPQHF. For the CDR3, the DNA is TGTGCCAGCAGCTCCGGGACAGGGGGCGCACGGCAGCCCCAGCATTTT.

The rearrangement links TRBV28 to TRBJ1-1; possible D gene TRBD1, 6 bases. The CDR3 is 15 residues long. Germline CDR1 and CDR2: MDHEN and SYDVKM. V was clipped by 5 bases and J by 3 bases, with 16 bases between them. The CDR3 sequence: CASSEQQGGDTEAFF. DNA for the CDR3: TGTGCCAGCAGTGAACAACAGGGAGGGGACACTGAAGCTTTCTTT.

This rearrangement joins TRBV11-3 to TRBJ1-1; D ambiguous. V shed 2 bases and J shed 3 bases, with 7 bases lying between them. Germline CDR1 and CDR2: SGHNT and YENEEA. This CDR3 is 13 amino acids long. The CDR3 region has the DNA TGTGCCAGCAGCTTATTCCCAGACACTGAAGCTTTCTTT. Its protein product is CASSLFPDTEAFF.

The chain is built from TRBV20-1 and TRBJ1-1; D uncertain. Germline V gene data show CDR1 as DFQATT and CDR2 as SNEGSKA (reference sequence). This CDR3 contains 12 residues. Trimming cost V 8 bases and J 4 bases, with 14 bases left between them. In DNA, the CDR3 is TGCAGTACCCCCCTGGGGTTCACTGAAGCTTTCTTT. It specifies CSTPLGFTEAFF.

Turning to this clonotype: This may arise from a read error, as a much more abundant clone is one base away. The chain uses TRBV29-1 and TRBJ2-7, with TRBD2 matching 9 bases. The germline gives CDR1 SQVTM, CDR2 ANQGSEA. This CDR3 has 13 amino acids. The CDR3 coding sequence is TGCAGCGTCAAAGCGGGAGGAGACTACGAGCAGTGCTTC. It is translated as CSVKAGGDYEQCF.

V and J are TRBV27 and TRBJ2-5; TRBD1 might be the D (6 bases). Germline loops: CDR1 MNHEY, CDR2 SMNVEV (reference sequence). Trimming cost V 5 bases and J 1 base, with 14 bases left between them. This CDR3 comprises 15 residues. The CDR3: CASSPSAGVQETQYF. In DNA, the CDR3 is TGTGCCAGCAGTCCCTCAGCAGGGGTCCAAGAGACCCAGTACTTC.

The chain joins TRBV7-2 to TRBJ1-3; TRBD1 is a possible D gene (6 bases). The germline gives CDR1 SGHTA, CDR2 FQGNSA. Trimming took off 1 base at V and 2 bases at J, with 12 bases between the two ends. The CDR3 contains 16 residues. CDR3: CASSLGTVRAGNTIYF. CDR3 DNA: TGTGCCAGCAGCTTAGGGACAGTGCGAGCTGGAAACACCATATATTTT.

This clonotype was observed a few times. V gene TRBV20-1 combines with J gene TRBJ2-3, with 8 bases that match TRBD2. The CDR3 sequence is 16 residues long. Germline V gene sequence: CDR1 DFQATT, CDR2 SNEGSKA (reference sequence). V gave up 0 bases and J gave up 1 base; unmatched junction bases: 6. CDR3 DNA: TGCAGTGCTAGAGATCGGATCGGGGGGGGCACAGATACGCAGTATTTT. Translation: CSARDRIGGGTDTQYF.

CDR3 sequence (DNA): TGTGCCAGCAGCCAAGAAGGACGGGGGTTAAATCAGCCCCAGCATTTT. Encoded protein: CASSQEGRGLNQPQHF. The chain uses TRBV4-2 and TRBJ1-5; D possibly corresponds to TRBD1 (5 bases). Germline CDR1 and CDR2: LGHNA and YNFKEQ. The CDR3 contains 16 residues. The V end lost 0 bases, the J end lost 4 bases, and 13 bases lay between the germline ends.

Comment on this clonotype: This may come from a read error, since a much larger clone is one base off. The V call is TRBV6-5, the J call TRBJ2-3, with TRBD2 matching 7 bases. This CDR3 has 13 residues. CDR1 MNHEY and CDR2 SVGAGI come from the germline V gene. The CDR3 region is CASRRGNTDTRYF. The DNA of the CDR3 is TGTGCCAGCAGGCGGGGGAACACAGATACGCGGTATTTT.

This chain links TRBV6-2 or TRBV6-3 with TRBJ2-7; no reliable D call. Germline CDR1 is MNHEY and CDR2 is SVGEGT. V lost 7 bases and J lost 2, with 9 bases in between. The CDR3 sequence is 12 residues long. Written as DNA, the CDR3 is TGTGCCAGCAATACAGTTACCTACGAGCAGTACTTC. The encoded protein is CASNTVTYEQYF.

This clonotype was seen repeatedly, ten times or more. The rearrangement uses TRBV7-2 and TRBJ1-2, with D possibly TRBD1 on 6 matching bases. Germline V gene data show CDR1 as SGHTA and CDR2 as FQGNSA. V lost 5 bases, J lost 7 bases, and 14 bases lay in between. The CDR3 contains 13 residues. The CDR3 nucleotides are TGTGCCAGCAGCCGAGAGGGGGGCTTTGGCTACACCTTC. This gives the protein CASSREGGFGYTF. The full variable domain, in which reference TRBV7-2 and TRBJ1-2 provide the parts outside the CDR3, is GAGVSQSPSNKVTEKGKDVELRCDPISGHTALYWYRQSLGQGLEFLIYFQGNSAPDKSGLPSDRFSAERTGGSVSTLTIQRTQQEDSAVYLCASSREGGFGYTFGSGTRLTVV.

This clonotype was observed at least ten times. The chain couples TRBV5-6 to TRBJ1-1; perhaps TRBD1 as D (6 bases). The germline gives CDR1 SGHDT, CDR2 YYEEEE. Trimming shortened V by 4 bases and J by 5 bases, and 9 bases separated the two germline ends. The CDR3 extends over 12 amino acids. The CDR3 is CASSRTATEAFF. The CDR3 nucleotides are TGTGCCAGCAGCCGGACAGCAACTGAAGCTTTCTTT. Full variable domain (remainder filled in from reference TRBV5-6 and TRBJ1-1): DAGVTQSPTHLIKTRGQQVTLRCSPKSGHDTVSWYQQALGQGPQFIFQYYEEEERQRGNFPDRFSGHQFPNYSSELNVNALLLGDSALYLCASSRTATEAFFGQGTRLTVV.

The gene calls are TRBV7-2 and TRBJ1-2; 10 bases match TRBD1. Unmatched junction bases numbered 6, after V lost 5 bases and J lost 6 bases. Looked up from germline, CDR1 is SGHTA and CDR2 is FQGNSA. The CDR3 is 14 residues long. CDR3 in amino acids: CASSTWDRGHGYTF. The CDR3 coding sequence is TGTGCCAGCAGCACCTGGGACAGGGGCCATGGCTACACCTTC.

This clonotype was counted ten times or more. The gene calls are TRBV20-1 and TRBJ1-2; the D is unclear. Trimming shortened V by 0 bases and J by 4 bases, and 15 bases separated the two germline ends. CDR3 length: 15 amino acids. CDR1 and CDR2 from the germline V gene are DFQATT and SNEGSKA (reference sequence). CDR3 amino acids: CSARDSRNTVYGYTF. The DNA for the CDR3 is TGCAGTGCTAGAGATTCTCGGAATACCGTCTATGGCTACACCTTC.

This clonotype was found a few times. V and J are TRBV28 and TRBJ2-2, with unresolved D. The CDR3 length is 14 residues. In germline, CDR1 is MDHEN, CDR2 SYDVKM. The V gene lost 9 bases and the J gene lost 6 bases, with 17 bases spanning the gap. The DNA of the CDR3 is TGTGCCAGTCTAACTTTGGGTCCCCCCGGGGAGCTGTTTTTT. It encodes CASLTLGPPGELFF.

This clonotype has more than one count but fewer than ten. The chain recombines TRBV24-1 with TRBJ2-1; D is unresolved. CDR3 length: 15 residues. Trimming removed 1 base at V and 7 bases at J, with 13 bases between. Germline assignment: CDR1 KGHDR and CDR2 SFDVKD. CDR3 amino acids: CATSDFGSSSNEQFF. The CDR3 DNA sequence: TGTGCCACCAGTGATTTTGGTTCGTCCTCTAATGAGCAGTTCTTC.

This chain links TRBV19 with TRBJ1-1; D is ambiguous. The CDR3 has 15 residues. Trimming took 7 bases from V and 2 from J, leaving 17 bases between them. From germline, CDR1 is LNHDA and CDR2 SQIVND (reference sequence). The CDR3 region has the DNA TGTGCCAGTACCGGTATCGCCCATCCAAACACTGAAGCTTTCTTT. It translates to CASTGIAHPNTEAFF.

This chain connects TRBV27 to TRBJ1-1; D is uncertain. This CDR3 has 13 amino acids. Between the trimmed V and J ends, which lost 4 bases and 3 bases, there was a span of 9 bases. CDR1 and CDR2 (germline): MNHEY, SMNVEV (reference sequence). CDR3 protein: CASSYKAYTEAFF. The DNA of the CDR3 is TGTGCCAGCAGTTATAAGGCCTACACTGAAGCTTTCTTT.

The V and J genes are TRBV7-2 and TRBJ2-2, with D unclear. The V gene lost 7 bases and the J gene lost 9 bases, with 9 bases spanning the gap. The V gene's germline CDR1 is SGHTA and CDR2 FQGNSA. The CDR3 totals 11 residues. The CDR3 coding sequence is TGTGCCAGCATGGGAAGACGGGAGCTGTTTTTT. Protein sequence: CASMGRRELFF.

This clonotype was observed many times. The CDR3 sequence: CASSQDGGGSQPQHF. Here the CDR3 DNA reads TGCGCCAGCAGCCAGGACGGCGGGGGCAGTCAGCCCCAGCATTTT. The chain combines TRBV4-3 with TRBJ1-5; possible D gene TRBD1, 6 bases. The CDR3 has 15 residues. Germline assignment: CDR1 LGHNA and CDR2 YSLEER. Trimming pared 3 bases from V and 6 bases from J, leaving 15 bases between.

This chain joins TRBV20-1 and TRBJ1-5; D is possibly TRBD1 (5 bases). Per germline, CDR1 DFQATT and CDR2 SNEGSKA (reference sequence). The CDR3 has 13 residues. The V end lost 6 bases, the J end lost 7 bases, and 16 bases lay between the germline ends. The CDR3 nucleotides are TGCAGTGCCCCCCCCGGGACCGCACAGCCCCAGCATTTT. It encodes CSAPPGTAQPQHF.

The J gene is TRBJ1-2, the V gene TRBV18, with D perhaps TRBD1 (6 bases). This CDR3 spans 14 amino acids. V was cut by 3 bases and J by 4 bases, with 12 bases left in between. Germline assignment: CDR1 KGHSH and CDR2 LQKENI. CDR3 in amino acids: CASSPDRNPYGYTF. CDR3 coding DNA: TGTGCCAGCTCACCCGACAGGAACCCCTATGGCTACACCTTC.

This clonotype has only a few counts. The chain carries TRBV7-2 and TRBJ2-7; 9 bases are shared with TRBD2. The germline CDR1 and CDR2 sequences are SGHTA and FQGNSA. The CDR3 is 16 residues long. Trimming at V came to 0 bases and at J to 7 bases, leaving 10 bases not matched to a gene. The DNA for the CDR3 is TGTGCCAGCAGCTTAGCCCCCTTAGCTGCGGGGGGGGAGCAGTACTTC. Translation gives CASSLAPLAAGGEQYF. The full variable domain, rest sourced from reference TRBV7-2 and TRBJ2-7, is GAGVSQSPSNKVTEKGKDVELRCDPISGHTALYWYRQSLGQGLEFLIYFQGNSAPDKSGLPSDRFSAERTGGSVSTLTIQRTQQEDSAVYLCASSLAPLAAGGEQYFGPGTRLTVT.

This clonotype appeared many times. V is TRBV29-1 and J is TRBJ2-3, with 13 bases aligning to TRBD2. CDR1 is SQVTM, CDR2 ANQGSEA, per germline. CDR3 size: 17 residues. V gave up 4 bases and J gave up 1 base; unmatched junction bases: 8. CDR3 bases: TGCAGCGTTGGGATGACTAGCGGGGGGAGAGGCACAGATACGCAGTATTTT. This encodes CSVGMTSGGRGTDTQYF.

This clonotype was recorded a few times. The chain is built from TRBV12-3 or TRBV12-4 and TRBJ2-1; TRBD2 is a possible D gene (6 bases). The CDR3 is 16 amino acids. The V end was cut by 1 base, the J end by 1 base, with 11 bases between. The CDR3 sequence is CASSLDGGASYNEQFF. CDR3 coding DNA: TGTGCCAGCAGTTTAGATGGCGGGGCTTCCTACAATGAGCAGTTCTTC.

The chain couples TRBV7-2 to TRBJ2-1; 7 positions agree with TRBD2. V lost 5 bases and J lost 5; bases outside the gene matches: 12. Germline V gene data show CDR1 as SGHTA and CDR2 as FQGNSA. The CDR3 is 16 amino acids. DNA of the CDR3: TGTGCCAGCAGCGCCCCGCTCGCGGGAGCCCACAATGAGCAGTTCTTC. As protein: CASSAPLAGAHNEQFF.

The rearrangement links TRBV20-1 to TRBJ2-1; D possibly uses TRBD1 or TRBD2 (5 bases each). This CDR3 spans 15 amino acids. CDR1 is DFQATT, CDR2 SNEGSKA, per germline (reference sequence). V was cut by 3 bases and J by 1 base, with 13 bases left in between. The CDR3: CSARGTKGSYNEQFF. The CDR3 DNA reads TGCAGTGCTAGGGGGACGAAGGGTTCCTACAATGAGCAGTTCTTC.

This clonotype was observed at least ten times. The rearrangement links TRBV7-2 to TRBJ2-7; the D gene is possibly TRBD1 (5 bases). From germline, CDR1 is SGHTA and CDR2 FQGNSA. Trimming cost V 1 base and J 5 bases, with 9 bases left between them. This CDR3 region has 13 residues. The DNA for the CDR3 is TGTGCCAGCAGCTTAGAGCCAGGGCACGAGCAGTACTTC. Its protein is CASSLEPGHEQYF.

This clonotype was counted a few times. The chain is built from TRBV11-2 and TRBJ2-3, with D uncertain. CDR1 SGHAT and CDR2 FQNNGV come from the germline V gene. Trimming shortened V by 6 bases and J by 6 bases, and 10 bases separated the two germline ends. This CDR3 region has 12 residues. The CDR3 bases are TGTGCCAGCAGACACACTGGGGATACGCAGTATTTT. As protein: CASRHTGDTQYF. Looking up the rest from reference TRBV11-2 and TRBJ2-3 gives the full variable domain: EAGVAQSPRYKIIEKRQSVAFWCNPISGHATLYWYQQILGQGPKLLIQFQNNGVVDDSQLPKDRFSAERLKGVDSTLKIQPAKLEDSAVYLCASRHTGDTQYFGPGTRLTVL.